Shown below are 2 T cell receptor beta chains from a single sample sequenced in a study of T-cell memory formation after mild COVID-19. TCRdb called the 5' RACE reads again in MiXCR, with one record for every CDR3 protein. This sample has about 430,000 distinct CDR3 sequences, with roughly a quarter found just once. The sequencing sample was made of PBMCs or a T cell subset sorted from them (not recorded which). The receptors stem from an adult woman who had mild COVID-19 (a few samples of this study predate the infection). Cell type and time point are not known.

The count of this clonotype is one. V gene TRBV25-1 combines with J gene TRBJ2-3; 7 positions agree with TRBD2. Germline-derived CDR1 and CDR2 are MGHDK and SYGVNS. V lost 2 bases, J lost 0 bases, and 11 bases stayed unmatched. The CDR3 contains 18 residues. The CDR3 nucleotides read TGTGCCAGCAGTGAACGCGGGGAAGCGGGGAGTAGCACAGATACGCAGTATTTT. It codes for CASSERGEAGSSTDTQYF.

This clonotype has a handful of counts. V usage is TRBV7-7 and J usage is TRBJ2-2, with D perhaps TRBD2 (5 bases). CDR1 and CDR2 (germline): SSHAT, FNYEAQ (reference sequence). The CDR3 is 15 residues long. Trimming took 5 bases from V and 6 from J, leaving 16 bases between them. This CDR3 reads CASSREFGVAGELFF. The CDR3 nucleotides read TGTGCCAGCAGCCGAGAATTCGGGGTAGCCGGGGAGCTGTTTTTT.